The next 2 T cell receptor beta chains were all read from a single sample in a study of T-cell reconstitution after alpha-beta-depleted transplantation in children. For TCRbeta, the library was prepared with unique molecular identifiers. In TCRdb, the PCR reads were re-called with MiXCR into one record per CDR3 protein. The table includes hundreds of thousands of distinct CDR3 sequences, 6.5% to 10% detected once. Specimen: PBMCs, mostly from graft donor cells, collected 180 days after TCRalphabeta/CD19-depleted stem cell transplant. These receptor sequences come from a male patient between 5 and 17 years old who had a stem cell transplant for acute lymphoblastic leukemia, so the T cells may come from the graft donor.

A few counts support this clonotype. The chain has TRBV19 and TRBJ2-6; D remains ambiguous. The CDR3 extends over 18 amino acids. Trimming took off 0 bases at V and 4 bases at J, with 16 bases between the two ends. Germline V lookup: CDR1 LNHDA, CDR2 SQIVND (reference sequence). CDR3 in amino acids: CASSIDGHKEAGANVLTF. In DNA form, the CDR3 reads TGTGCCAGTAGTATAGATGGCCATAAAGAGGCCGGGGCCAACGTCCTGACTTTC.

This clonotype was counted at least ten times. This chain connects TRBV9 to TRBJ2-3; TRBD1 matches 7 bases. The CDR3 sequence is 16 residues long. Losses at the gene ends were 2 bases for V and 5 bases for J; bases not matched to a gene: 11. Looked up from germline, CDR1 is SGDLS and CDR2 is YYNGEE. The DNA of the CDR3 is TGTGCCAGCAGCGTGACCCCTGGACAGGCTGGAGATACGCAGTATTTT. It is translated as CASSVTPGQAGDTQYF.